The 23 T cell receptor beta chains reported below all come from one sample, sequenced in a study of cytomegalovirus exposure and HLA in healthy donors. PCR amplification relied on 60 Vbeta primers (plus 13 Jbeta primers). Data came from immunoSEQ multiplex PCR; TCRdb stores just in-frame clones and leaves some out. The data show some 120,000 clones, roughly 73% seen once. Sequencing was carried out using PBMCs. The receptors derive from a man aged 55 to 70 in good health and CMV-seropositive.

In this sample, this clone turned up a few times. CDR3 nucleotides: TGTGCCAGCAGCCTCCTGACCGATCTAGGGGGTGAGCAGTTCTTC. Residues: CASSLLTDLGGEQFF. V gene TRBV5-4 combines with J gene TRBJ2-1; possibly TRBD1 for D (6 bases). The CDR3 has 15 amino acids. Germline V CDR1 and CDR2: SGHNT, YYREEE (reference sequence). The V end lost 4 bases, the J end lost 9 bases, and 20 bases lay between the germline ends.

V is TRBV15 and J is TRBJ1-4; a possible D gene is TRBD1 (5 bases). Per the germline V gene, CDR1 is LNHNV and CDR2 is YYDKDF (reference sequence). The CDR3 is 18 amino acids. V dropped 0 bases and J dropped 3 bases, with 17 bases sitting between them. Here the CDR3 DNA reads TGTGCCACCAGCAGAGATCGGGCCTACAGGAGACCTAATGAAAAACTGTTTTTT. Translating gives CATSRDRAYRRPNEKLFF. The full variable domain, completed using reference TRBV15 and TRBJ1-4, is DAMVIQNPRYQVTQFGKPVTLSCSQTLNHNVMYWYQQKSSQAPKLLFHYYDKDFNNEADTPDNFQSRRPNTSFCFLDIRSPGLGDTAMYLCATSRDRAYRRPNEKLFFGSGTQLSVL.

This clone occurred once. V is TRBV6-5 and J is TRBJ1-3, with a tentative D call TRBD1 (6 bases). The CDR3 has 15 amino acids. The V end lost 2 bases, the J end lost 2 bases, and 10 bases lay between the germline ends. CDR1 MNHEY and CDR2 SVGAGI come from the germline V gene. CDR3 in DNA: TGTGCCAGCAGTTACAGGACAGACACTGGAAACACCATATATTTT. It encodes CASSYRTDTGNTIYF.

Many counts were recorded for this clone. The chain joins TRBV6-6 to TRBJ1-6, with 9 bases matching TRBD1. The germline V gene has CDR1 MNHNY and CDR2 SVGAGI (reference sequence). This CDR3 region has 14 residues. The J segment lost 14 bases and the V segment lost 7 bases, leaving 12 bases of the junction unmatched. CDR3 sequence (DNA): TGTGCCAGCACTCGGGACAGGGAATCTTTAGCCCTCCACTTT. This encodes CASTRDRESLALHF.

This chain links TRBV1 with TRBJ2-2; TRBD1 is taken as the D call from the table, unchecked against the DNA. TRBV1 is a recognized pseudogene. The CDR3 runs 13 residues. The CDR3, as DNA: TGCACCAGTGGGGACAGATACACCGGGGAGCTGTTTTTT. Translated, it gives CTSGDRYTGELFF.

CDR3 residues: CASKTGVLGTEAFF. The CDR3 region has the DNA TGTGCCAGCAAGACAGGGGTGTTGGGCACTGAAGCTTTCTTT. This chain uses TRBV2 with TRBJ1-1; TRBD1 agrees at 8 bases. This CDR3 spans 14 amino acids. Germline CDR1 is SNHLY and CDR2 is FYNNEI. V gave up 7 bases and J gave up 4 bases; unmatched junction bases: 8. Variable domain in full (rest from reference TRBV2 and TRBJ1-1): EPEVTQTPSHQVTQMGQEVILRCVPISNHLYFYWYRQILGQKVEFLVSFYNNEISEKSEIFDDQFSVERPDGSNFTLKIRSTKLEDSAMYFCASKTGVLGTEAFFGQGTRLTVV.

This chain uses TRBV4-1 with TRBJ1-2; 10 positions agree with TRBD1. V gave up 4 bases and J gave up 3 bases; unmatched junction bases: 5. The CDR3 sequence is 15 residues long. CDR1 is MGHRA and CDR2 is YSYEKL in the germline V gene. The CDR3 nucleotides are TGCGCCAGCAGCCGAGCCGGACAGGGGGACTATGGCTACACCTTC. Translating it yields CASSRAGQGDYGYTF.

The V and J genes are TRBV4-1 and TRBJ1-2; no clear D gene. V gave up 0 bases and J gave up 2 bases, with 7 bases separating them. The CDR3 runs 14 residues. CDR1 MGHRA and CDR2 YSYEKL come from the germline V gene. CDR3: CASSQDLQNYGYTF. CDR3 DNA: TGCGCCAGCAGCCAAGATTTACAGAACTATGGCTACACCTTC.

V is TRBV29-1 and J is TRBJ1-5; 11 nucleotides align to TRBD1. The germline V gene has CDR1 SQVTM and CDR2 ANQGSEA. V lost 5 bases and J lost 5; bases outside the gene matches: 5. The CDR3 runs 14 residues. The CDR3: CSVRTGGSDQPQHF. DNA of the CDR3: TGCAGCGTTAGGACAGGGGGCTCGGATCAGCCCCAGCATTTT.

CDR3 nucleotides: TGTGCCAGCAGTTTAACAGGGGATACGGGCTACACCTTC. This encodes CASSLTGDTGYTF. This chain uses TRBV27 with TRBJ1-2; TRBD1 matches at 7 bases. The CDR3 extends over 13 amino acids. Germline V gene data show CDR1 as MNHEY and CDR2 as SMNVEV (reference sequence). Trimming at V came to 2 bases and at J to 8 bases, leaving 5 bases not matched to a gene.

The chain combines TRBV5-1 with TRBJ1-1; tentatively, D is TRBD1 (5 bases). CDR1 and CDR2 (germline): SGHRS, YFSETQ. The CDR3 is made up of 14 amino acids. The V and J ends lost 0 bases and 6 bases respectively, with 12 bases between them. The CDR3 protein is CASSLVQGVAEAFF. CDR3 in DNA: TGCGCCAGCAGCTTGGTCCAGGGCGTCGCTGAAGCTTTCTTT.

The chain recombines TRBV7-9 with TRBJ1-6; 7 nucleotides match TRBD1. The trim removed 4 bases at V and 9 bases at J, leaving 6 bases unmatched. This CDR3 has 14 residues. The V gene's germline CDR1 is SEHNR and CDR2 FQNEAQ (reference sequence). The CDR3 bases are TGTGCCAGCAGCTCAGACAGGGTGGCTTCACCCCTCCACTTT. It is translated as CASSSDRVASPLHF.

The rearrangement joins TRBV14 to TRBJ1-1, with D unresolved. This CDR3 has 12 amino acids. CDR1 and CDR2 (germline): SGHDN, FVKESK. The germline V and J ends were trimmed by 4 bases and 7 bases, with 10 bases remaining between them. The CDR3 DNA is TGTGCCAGCAGCCCTTTTAACTATGAAGCTTTCTTT. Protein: CASSPFNYEAFF.

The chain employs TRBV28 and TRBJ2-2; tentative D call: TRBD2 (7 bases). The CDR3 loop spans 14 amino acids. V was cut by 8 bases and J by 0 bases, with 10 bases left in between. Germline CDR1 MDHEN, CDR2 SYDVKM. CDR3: CASAGDTNTGELFF. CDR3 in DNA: TGTGCCAGCGCGGGGGACACGAACACCGGGGAGCTGTTTTTT.

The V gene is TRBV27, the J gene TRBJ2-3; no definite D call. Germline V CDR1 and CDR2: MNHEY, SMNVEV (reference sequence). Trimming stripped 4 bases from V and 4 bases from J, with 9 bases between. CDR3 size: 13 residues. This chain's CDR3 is CASSSNRADTQYF. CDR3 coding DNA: TGTGCCAGCAGTTCCAATCGGGCAGATACGCAGTATTTT.

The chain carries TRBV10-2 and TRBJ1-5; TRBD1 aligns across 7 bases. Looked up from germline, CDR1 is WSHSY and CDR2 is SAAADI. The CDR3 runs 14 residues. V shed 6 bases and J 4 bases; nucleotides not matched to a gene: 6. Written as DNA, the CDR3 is TGCGCCAGCAGAAAGACAGGGAGGAATCAGCCCCAGCATTTT. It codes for CASRKTGRNQPQHF.

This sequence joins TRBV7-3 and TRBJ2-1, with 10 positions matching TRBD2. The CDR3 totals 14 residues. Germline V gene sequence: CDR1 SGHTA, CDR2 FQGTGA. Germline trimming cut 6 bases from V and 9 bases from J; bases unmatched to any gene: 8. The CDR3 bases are TGTGCCAGCAGACCAGCGGGGGGGCTGGGTGAGCAGTTCTTC. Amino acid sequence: CASRPAGGLGEQFF.

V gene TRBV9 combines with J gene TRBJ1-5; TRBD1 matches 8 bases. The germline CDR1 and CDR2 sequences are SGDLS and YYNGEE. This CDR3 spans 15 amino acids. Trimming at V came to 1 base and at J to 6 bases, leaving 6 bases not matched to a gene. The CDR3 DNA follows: TGTGCCAGCAGCGTACAGGGGGCAGATGGTCAGCCCCAGCATTTT. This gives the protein CASSVQGADGQPQHF.

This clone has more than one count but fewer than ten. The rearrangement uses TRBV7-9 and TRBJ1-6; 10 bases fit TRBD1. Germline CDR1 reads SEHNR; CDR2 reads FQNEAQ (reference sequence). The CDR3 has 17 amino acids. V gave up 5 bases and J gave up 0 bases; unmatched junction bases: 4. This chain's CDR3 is CASSADRGSSYNSPLHF. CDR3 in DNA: TGTGCCAGCAGCGCGGACAGGGGGAGCTCCTATAATTCACCCCTCCACTTT.

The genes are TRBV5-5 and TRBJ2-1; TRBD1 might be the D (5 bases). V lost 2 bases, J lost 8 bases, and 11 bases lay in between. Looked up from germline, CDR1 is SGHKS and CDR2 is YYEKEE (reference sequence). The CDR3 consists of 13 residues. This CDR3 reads CASSLEGADEQFF. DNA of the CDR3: TGTGCCAGCAGCTTAGAAGGGGCCGATGAGCAGTTCTTC. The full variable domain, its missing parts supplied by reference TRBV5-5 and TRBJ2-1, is DAGVTQSPTHLIKTRGQQVTLRCSPISGHKSVSWYQQVLGQGPQFIFQYYEKEERGRGNFPDRFSARQFPNYSSELNVNALLLGDSALYLCASSLEGADEQFFGPGTRLTVL.

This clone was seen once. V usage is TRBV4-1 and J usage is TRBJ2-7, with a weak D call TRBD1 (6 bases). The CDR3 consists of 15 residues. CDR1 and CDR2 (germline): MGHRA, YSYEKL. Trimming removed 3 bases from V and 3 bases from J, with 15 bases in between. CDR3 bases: TGCGCCAGCAGCCAGAATCCGGGACATGTCTACGAGCAGTACTTC. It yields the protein CASSQNPGHVYEQYF.

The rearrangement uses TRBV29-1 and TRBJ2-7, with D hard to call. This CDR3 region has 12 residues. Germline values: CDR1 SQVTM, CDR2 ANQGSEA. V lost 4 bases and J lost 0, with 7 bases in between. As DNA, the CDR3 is TGCAGCGTTGGGCCCTTCTCCTACGAGCAGTACTTC. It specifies CSVGPFSYEQYF.

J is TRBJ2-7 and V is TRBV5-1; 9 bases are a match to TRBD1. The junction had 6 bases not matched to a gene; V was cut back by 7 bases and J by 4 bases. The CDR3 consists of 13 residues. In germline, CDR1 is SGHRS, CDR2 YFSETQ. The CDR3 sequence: CASGAGTGYEQYF. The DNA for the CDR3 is TGCGCCAGCGGAGCCGGGACAGGGTACGAGCAGTACTTC. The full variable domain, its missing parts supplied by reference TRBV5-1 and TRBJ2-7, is KAGVTQTPRYLIKTRGQQVTLSCSPISGHRSVSWYQQTPGQGLQFLFEYFSETQRNKGNFPGRFSGRQFSNSRSEMNVSTLELGDSALYLCASGAGTGYEQYFGPGTRLTVT.